This T cell receptor beta chain came from a study of shared clonotypes between healthy human individuals. The germline V gene has CDR1 SGHRS and CDR2 YFSETQ. This CDR3 is built from 15 residues. V was pared by 0 bases and J by 7 bases, with 17 bases between. The test was conducted at deep level. Data came from immunoSEQ multiplex PCR; TCRdb stores just in-frame clones and leaves some out. This table holds around 450,000 clones, around 79% found once. V and J are TRBV5-1 and TRBJ2-7; D is undetermined. This clonotype was sampled from a woman between 35 and 50 years old in good health. Some clones in this sample may be carry-over from other donors' samples. Sequencing input: PBMCs. The chain's CDR3 is CASSLDSLGGGEQYF. The CDR3 region has the DNA TGCGCCAGCAGCTTGGACAGTCTGGGCGGTGGGGAGCAGTACTTC. Combining the CDR3 with reference TRBV5-1 and TRBJ2-7 gives the whole variable domain KAGVTQTPRYLIKTRGQQVTLSCSPISGHRSVSWYQQTPGQGLQFLFEYFSETQRNKGNFPGRFSGRQFSNSRSEMNVSTLELGDSALYLCASSLDSLGGGEQYFGPGTRLTVT.